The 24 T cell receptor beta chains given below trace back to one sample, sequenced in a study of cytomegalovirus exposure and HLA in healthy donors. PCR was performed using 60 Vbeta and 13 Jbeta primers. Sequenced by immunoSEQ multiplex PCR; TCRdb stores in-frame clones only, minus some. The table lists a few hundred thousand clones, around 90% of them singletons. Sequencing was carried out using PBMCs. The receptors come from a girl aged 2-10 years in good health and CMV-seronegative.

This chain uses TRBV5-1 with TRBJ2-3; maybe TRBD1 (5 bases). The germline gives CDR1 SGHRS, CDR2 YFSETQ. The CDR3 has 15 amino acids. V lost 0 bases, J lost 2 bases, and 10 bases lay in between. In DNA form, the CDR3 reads TGCGCCAGCAGCTTGGTGCAGGGTGCCACAGATACGCAGTATTTT. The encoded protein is CASSLVQGATDTQYF. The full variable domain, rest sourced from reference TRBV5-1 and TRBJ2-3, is KAGVTQTPRYLIKTRGQQVTLSCSPISGHRSVSWYQQTPGQGLQFLFEYFSETQRNKGNFPGRFSGRQFSNSRSEMNVSTLELGDSALYLCASSLVQGATDTQYFGPGTRLTVL.

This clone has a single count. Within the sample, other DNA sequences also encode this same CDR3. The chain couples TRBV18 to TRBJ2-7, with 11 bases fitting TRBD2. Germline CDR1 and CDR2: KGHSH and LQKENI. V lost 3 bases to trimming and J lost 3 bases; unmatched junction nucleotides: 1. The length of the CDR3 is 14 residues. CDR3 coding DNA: TGTGCCAGCTCACCTGGGACTAGCGGCTACGAGCAGTACTTC. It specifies CASSPGTSGYEQYF.

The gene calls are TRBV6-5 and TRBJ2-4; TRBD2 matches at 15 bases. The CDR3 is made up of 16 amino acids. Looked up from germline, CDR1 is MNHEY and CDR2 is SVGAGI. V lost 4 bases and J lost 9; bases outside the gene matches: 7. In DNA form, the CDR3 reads TGTGCCAGCAGTTCCGGACTAGCGGGAGGGCCAGGCATTCAGTACTTC. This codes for CASSSGLAGGPGIQYF.

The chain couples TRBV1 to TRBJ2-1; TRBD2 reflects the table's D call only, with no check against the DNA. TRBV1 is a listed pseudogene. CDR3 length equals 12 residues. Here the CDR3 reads CTSSQDRGEQFF. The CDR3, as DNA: TGCACCAGCAGCCAAGACCGCGGTGAGCAGTTCTTC.

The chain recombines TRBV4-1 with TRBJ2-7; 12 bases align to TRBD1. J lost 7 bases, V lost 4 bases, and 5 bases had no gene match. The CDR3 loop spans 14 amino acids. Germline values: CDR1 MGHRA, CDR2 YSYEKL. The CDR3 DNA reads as TGCGCCAGCAGCCCACGGGACAGGGGGCGGGAGCAGTACTTC. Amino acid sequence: CASSPRDRGREQYF.

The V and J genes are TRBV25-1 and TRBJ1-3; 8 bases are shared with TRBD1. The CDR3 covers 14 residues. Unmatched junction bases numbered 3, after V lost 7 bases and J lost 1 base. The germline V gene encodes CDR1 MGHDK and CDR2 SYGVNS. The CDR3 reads CASTRQGSGNTIYF. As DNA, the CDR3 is TGTGCCAGCACTCGACAGGGGTCTGGAAACACCATATATTTT.

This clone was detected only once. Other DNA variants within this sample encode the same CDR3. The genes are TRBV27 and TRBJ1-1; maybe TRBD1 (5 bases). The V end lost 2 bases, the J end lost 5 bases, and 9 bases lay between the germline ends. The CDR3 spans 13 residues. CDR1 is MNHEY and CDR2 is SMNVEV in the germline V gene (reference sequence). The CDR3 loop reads CASSLTGATEAFF. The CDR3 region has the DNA TGTGCCAGCAGTTTAACAGGAGCTACTGAAGCTTTCTTT.

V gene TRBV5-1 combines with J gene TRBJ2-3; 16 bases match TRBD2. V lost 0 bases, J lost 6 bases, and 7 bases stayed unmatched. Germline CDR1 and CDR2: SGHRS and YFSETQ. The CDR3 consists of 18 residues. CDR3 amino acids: CASSLALGLAGGPDTQYF. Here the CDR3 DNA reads TGCGCCAGCAGCTTGGCCCTGGGACTAGCGGGAGGGCCTGATACGCAGTATTTT. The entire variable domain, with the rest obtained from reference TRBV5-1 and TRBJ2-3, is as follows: KAGVTQTPRYLIKTRGQQVTLSCSPISGHRSVSWYQQTPGQGLQFLFEYFSETQRNKGNFPGRFSGRQFSNSRSEMNVSTLELGDSALYLCASSLALGLAGGPDTQYFGPGTRLTVL.

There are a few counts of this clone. CDR3 sequence (DNA): TGTGCCAGCAGTTTAGCAGGGTTTCTTAATAATGAGCAGTTCTTC. This gives the protein CASSLAGFLNNEQFF. The chain couples TRBV27 to TRBJ2-1, with D perhaps TRBD1 (5 bases). The CDR3 extends over 15 amino acids. Germline CDR1 reads MNHEY; CDR2 reads SMNVEV (reference sequence). Trimming shortened V by 2 bases and J by 7 bases, and 15 bases separated the two germline ends.

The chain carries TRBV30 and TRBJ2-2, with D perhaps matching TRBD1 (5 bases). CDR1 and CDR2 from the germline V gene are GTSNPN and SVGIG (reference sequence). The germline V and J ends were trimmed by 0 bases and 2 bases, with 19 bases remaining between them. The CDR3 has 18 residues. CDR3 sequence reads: CAWSVRWQVGPNTGELFF. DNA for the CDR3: TGTGCCTGGAGTGTACGTTGGCAGGTGGGGCCAAACACCGGGGAGCTGTTTTTT.

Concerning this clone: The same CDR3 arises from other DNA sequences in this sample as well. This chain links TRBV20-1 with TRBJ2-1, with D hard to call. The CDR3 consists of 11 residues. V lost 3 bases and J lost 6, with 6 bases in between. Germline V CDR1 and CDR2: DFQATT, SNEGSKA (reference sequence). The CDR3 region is CSASPGNEQFF. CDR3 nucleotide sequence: TGCAGTGCTAGTCCAGGCAATGAGCAGTTCTTC.

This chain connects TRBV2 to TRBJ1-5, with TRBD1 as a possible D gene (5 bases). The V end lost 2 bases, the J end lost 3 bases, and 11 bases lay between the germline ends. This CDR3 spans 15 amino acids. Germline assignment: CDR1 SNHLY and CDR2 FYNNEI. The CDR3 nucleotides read TGTGCCAGCAGTGAATCGGGAGGGGACAATCAGCCCCAGCATTTT. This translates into CASSESGGDNQPQHF.

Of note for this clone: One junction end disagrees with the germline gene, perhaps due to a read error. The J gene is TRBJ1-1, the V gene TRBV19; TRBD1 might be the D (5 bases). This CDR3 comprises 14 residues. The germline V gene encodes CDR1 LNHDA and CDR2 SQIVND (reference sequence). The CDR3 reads CASNIRGANTEAFF. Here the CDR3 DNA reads TGTGCCAGTAATATAAGGGGCGCGAACACTGAAGCTTTCTTT.

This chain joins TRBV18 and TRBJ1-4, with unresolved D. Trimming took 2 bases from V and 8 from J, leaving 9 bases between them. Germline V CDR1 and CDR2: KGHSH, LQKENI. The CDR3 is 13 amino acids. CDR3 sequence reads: CASSPWAGEKLFF. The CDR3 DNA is TGTGCCAGCTCACCATGGGCAGGCGAAAAACTGTTTTTT.

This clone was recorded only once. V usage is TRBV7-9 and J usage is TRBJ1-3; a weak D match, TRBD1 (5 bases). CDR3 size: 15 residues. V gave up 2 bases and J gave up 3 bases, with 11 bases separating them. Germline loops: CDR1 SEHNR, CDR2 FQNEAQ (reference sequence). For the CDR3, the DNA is TGTGCCAGCAGCTTATTAGGGGCTAATGGAAACACCATATATTTT. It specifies CASSLLGANGNTIYF.

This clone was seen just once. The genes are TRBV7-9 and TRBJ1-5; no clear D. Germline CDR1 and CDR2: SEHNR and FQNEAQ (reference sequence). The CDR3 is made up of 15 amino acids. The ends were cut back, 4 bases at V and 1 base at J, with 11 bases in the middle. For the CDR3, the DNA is TGTGCCAGCAGCTCCCACACCCTCAGCAATCAGCCCCAGCATTTT. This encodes CASSSHTLSNQPQHF.

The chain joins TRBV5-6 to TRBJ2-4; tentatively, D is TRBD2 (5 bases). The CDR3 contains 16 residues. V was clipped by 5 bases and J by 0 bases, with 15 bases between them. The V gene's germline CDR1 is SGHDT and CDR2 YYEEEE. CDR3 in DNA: TGTGCCAGCAGATCAGGACTCCTGCTAGCCAAAAACATTCAGTACTTC. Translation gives CASRSGLLLAKNIQYF. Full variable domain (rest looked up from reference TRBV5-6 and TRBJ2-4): DAGVTQSPTHLIKTRGQQVTLRCSPKSGHDTVSWYQQALGQGPQFIFQYYEEEERQRGNFPDRFSGHQFPNYSSELNVNALLLGDSALYLCASRSGLLLAKNIQYFGAGTRLSVL.

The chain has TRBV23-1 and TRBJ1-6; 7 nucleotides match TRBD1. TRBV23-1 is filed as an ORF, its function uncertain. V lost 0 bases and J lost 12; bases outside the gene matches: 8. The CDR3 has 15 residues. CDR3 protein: CASSQSTGTVRPLHF. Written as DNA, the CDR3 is TGCGCCAGCAGTCAATCCACCGGGACAGTCCGACCCCTCCACTTT.

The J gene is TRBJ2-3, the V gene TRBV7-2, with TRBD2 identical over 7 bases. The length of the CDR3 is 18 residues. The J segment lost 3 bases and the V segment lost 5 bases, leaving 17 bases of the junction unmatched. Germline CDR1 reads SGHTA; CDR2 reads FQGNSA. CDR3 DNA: TGTGCCAGCAGCAAAGGGGTGACTAGCCGGATTATGACAGATACGCAGTATTTT. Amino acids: CASSKGVTSRIMTDTQYF.

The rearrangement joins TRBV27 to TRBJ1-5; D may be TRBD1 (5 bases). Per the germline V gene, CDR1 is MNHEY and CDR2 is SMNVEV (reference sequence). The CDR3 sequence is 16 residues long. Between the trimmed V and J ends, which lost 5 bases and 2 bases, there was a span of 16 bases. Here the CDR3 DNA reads TGTGCCAGCAGTGCGCCGGAAGCGGGGGGCAATCAGCCCCAGCATTTT. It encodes CASSAPEAGGNQPQHF.

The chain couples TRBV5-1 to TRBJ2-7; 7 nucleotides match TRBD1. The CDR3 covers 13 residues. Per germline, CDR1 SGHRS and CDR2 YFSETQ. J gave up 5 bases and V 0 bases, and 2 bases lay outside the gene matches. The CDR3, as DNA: TGCGCCAGCAGCTTGGACAGGGGACACGAGCAGTACTTC. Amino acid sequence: CASSLDRGHEQYF.

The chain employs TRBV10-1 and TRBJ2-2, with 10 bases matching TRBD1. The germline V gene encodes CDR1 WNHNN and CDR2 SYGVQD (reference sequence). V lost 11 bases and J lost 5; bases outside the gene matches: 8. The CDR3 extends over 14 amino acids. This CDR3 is CACGTGDRTGELFF. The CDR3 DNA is TGCGCCTGTGGGACAGGGGATAGAACCGGGGAGCTGTTTTTT.

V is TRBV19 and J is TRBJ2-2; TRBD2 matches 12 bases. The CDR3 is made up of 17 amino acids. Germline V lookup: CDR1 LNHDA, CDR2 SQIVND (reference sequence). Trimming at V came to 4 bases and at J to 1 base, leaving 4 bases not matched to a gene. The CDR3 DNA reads TGTGCCAGTAGTACGGGACTAGCGGGCAAGAACACCGGGGAGCTGTTTTTT. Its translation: CASSTGLAGKNTGELFF.

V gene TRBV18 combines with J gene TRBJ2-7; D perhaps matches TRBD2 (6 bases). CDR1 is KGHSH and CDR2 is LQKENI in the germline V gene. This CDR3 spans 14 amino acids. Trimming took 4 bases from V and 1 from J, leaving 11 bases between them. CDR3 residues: CASSLSGQSYEQYF. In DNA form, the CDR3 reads TGTGCCAGCTCACTCAGCGGGCAATCCTACGAGCAGTACTTC.